Listed here are 15 T cell receptor beta chains from one sample, sequenced in a study of T cells in Graves' hyperthyroidism and ophthalmopathy. TCR beta CDR3 regions were amplified from RNA transcripts. In the first-round RT-PCR of the TCR CDR3, the HTBI primer set was used. TCRdb passed the multiplex PCR reads through MiXCR, listing each CDR3 protein once. The data contain roughly 840,000 distinct CDR3 sequences, around 39% of them singletons. The sequencing sample was made of blood. The receptors come from a man aged 18 to 35 with Graves' hyperthyroidism.

V usage is TRBV10-3 and J usage is TRBJ1-4, with D possibly matching TRBD1 (5 bases). Per germline, CDR1 ENHRY and CDR2 SYGVKD. CDR3 size: 13 residues. Trimming removed 4 bases from V and 6 bases from J, with 9 bases in between. CDR3 sequence reads: CAISGGIYEKLFF. CDR3 nucleotide sequence: TGTGCCATCAGTGGGGGGATTTATGAAAAACTGTTTTTT.

This rearrangement joins TRBV19 to TRBJ2-7; a weak D match, TRBD1 (6 bases). Per the germline V gene, CDR1 is LNHDA and CDR2 is SQIVND (reference sequence). Trimming left V 5 bases short and J 1 base short, with 24 bases between. This CDR3 contains 18 residues. In nucleotides, the CDR3 is TGTGCCAGTAGTTCTGACCCGGCCACAGGGATACAATCCTACGAGCAGTACTTC. It is translated as CASSSDPATGIQSYEQYF.

J is TRBJ1-1 and V is TRBV29-1; D not resolved. Germline CDR1 and CDR2: SQVTM and ANQGSEA. Deletions cut 0 bases from V and 8 bases from J, with 13 bases between. The CDR3 covers 13 residues. The CDR3 loop is CSVEDGGSTEAFF. In nucleotides, the CDR3 is TGCAGCGTTGAAGATGGAGGGAGCACAGAAGCTTTCTTT.

The table lists this clonotype with a few counts. The chain joins TRBV9 to TRBJ2-2; TRBD2 might be the D (7 bases). The CDR3 spans 16 residues. Germline-derived CDR1 and CDR2 are SGDLS and YYNGEE. V was clipped by 4 bases and J by 7 bases, with 20 bases between them. For the CDR3, the DNA is TGTGCCAGCAGCCGGGTGGGGGGGGGCGCTGTCGGGGAGCTGTTTTTT. Translated, it gives CASSRVGGGAVGELFF.

V and J are TRBV2 and TRBJ2-1, with TRBD1 matching 7 bases. Germline V gives CDR1 SNHLY, CDR2 FYNNEI. J gave up 3 bases and V 2 bases, and 10 bases lay outside the gene matches. The CDR3 has 17 residues. The CDR3 nucleotides read TGTGCCAGCAGTGAACACGAGGGGGCCCCCTACTACAATGAGCAGTTCTTC. Amino acid sequence: CASSEHEGAPYYNEQFF.

J is TRBJ1-2 and V is TRBV6-1; a weak D match, TRBD1 (5 bases). Between the trimmed V and J ends, which lost 5 bases and 7 bases, there was a span of 17 bases. The CDR3 loop spans 14 amino acids. Germline CDR1 reads MNHNS; CDR2 reads SASEGT. The CDR3 protein is CASSSLSGRSGYTF. DNA of the CDR3: TGTGCCAGCAGTTCTCTGTCGGGGCGGAGTGGCTACACCTTC.

At least ten counts were recorded for this clonotype. The chain carries TRBV9 and TRBJ1-2; D might be TRBD1 (5 bases). The CDR3 length is 15 residues. Germline V gene sequence: CDR1 SGDLS, CDR2 YYNGEE. V shed 3 bases and J shed 2 bases, with 14 bases lying between them. CDR3 bases: TGTGCCAGCAGCGCGGCCGGGACGGGCAACTATGGCTACACCTTC. This encodes CASSAAGTGNYGYTF.

This clonotype was seen only a few times. The chain joins TRBV7-9 to TRBJ2-1; no definite D call. Trimming removed 5 bases at V and 4 bases at J, with 3 bases between. CDR3 size: 11 residues. Germline assignment: CDR1 SEHNR and CDR2 FQNEAQ (reference sequence). The CDR3 is CASSDYNEQFF. In DNA, the CDR3 is TGTGCCAGCAGCGATTACAATGAGCAGTTCTTC.

This chain connects TRBV7-9 to TRBJ1-1, with D perhaps matching TRBD1 (6 bases). The germline gives CDR1 SEHNR, CDR2 FQNEAQ (reference sequence). Trimming cost V 8 bases and J 3 bases, with 10 bases left between them. This CDR3 comprises 12 residues. In DNA form, the CDR3 reads TGTGCCAGCGGGGGGGGCTACACTGAAGCTTTCTTT. This encodes CASGGGYTEAFF.

In its sample, this clonotype was seen a few times. It may be a read error: a sequence one base away is much more abundant. The V gene is TRBV12-3 or TRBV12-4, the J gene TRBJ1-1, with 7 bases identical to TRBD1. The V gene end was trimmed by 7 bases and the J gene end by 0 bases; junction bases not matched to a gene: 5. The CDR3 is 14 residues long. The CDR3 spells CASTPDRMNTEAFF. The CDR3 DNA reads as TGTGCCAGCACCCCGGACAGGATGAACACTGAAGCTTTCTTT.

The chain is built from TRBV15 and TRBJ2-4; D is perhaps TRBD2 (5 bases). Germline CDR1 LNHNV, CDR2 YYDKDF (reference sequence). V lost 4 bases, J lost 6 bases, and 16 bases lay in between. The CDR3 spans 15 residues. The CDR3 region has the DNA TGTGCCACCAGCAACCGAAGGGCAGGAGGAAACATTCAGTACTTC. Translation gives CATSNRRAGGNIQYF.

This clonotype was observed many times. The V and J genes are TRBV2 and TRBJ2-5, with D perhaps matching TRBD2 (6 bases). Looked up from germline, CDR1 is SNHLY and CDR2 is FYNNEI. The CDR3 sequence is 14 residues long. V dropped 7 bases and J dropped 5 bases, with 17 bases sitting between them. In DNA, the CDR3 is TGTGCCAGCAAGTCAACTAGCTTGGGGGAGACCCAGTACTTC. Amino acid sequence: CASKSTSLGETQYF.

Here the CDR3 DNA reads TGTGCCACCACCCCCGGGACTTTGAACACCGGGGAGCTGTTTTTT. Protein: CATTPGTLNTGELFF. The J gene is TRBJ2-2, the V gene TRBV24-1, with a tentative D call TRBD2 (6 bases). V lost 8 bases, J lost 1 base, and 13 bases lay in between. The germline V gene has CDR1 KGHDR and CDR2 SFDVKD. The CDR3 contains 15 residues.

There are many counts of this clonotype. V usage is TRBV2 and J usage is TRBJ2-7, with D perhaps being TRBD1 or TRBD2 (5 bases each). Trimming pared 6 bases from V and 0 bases from J, leaving 9 bases between. This CDR3 comprises 13 residues. CDR1 and CDR2 (germline): SNHLY, FYNNEI. CDR3 residues: CASRGTGSYEQYF. The CDR3 region has the DNA TGTGCCAGCAGGGGGACGGGCTCCTACGAGCAGTACTTC. Drawing the rest from reference TRBV2 and TRBJ2-7, the complete variable domain is EPEVTQTPSHQVTQMGQEVILRCVPISNHLYFYWYRQILGQKVEFLVSFYNNEISEKSEIFDDQFSVERPDGSNFTLKIRSTKLEDSAMYFCASRGTGSYEQYFGPGTRLTVT.

This clonotype was seen just once. Mismatch with germline at one junction end may stem from a read error. This sequence joins TRBV7-9 and TRBJ2-7; 13 nucleotides align to TRBD2. This CDR3 region has 18 residues. CDR1 is SEHNR and CDR2 is FQNEAQ in the germline V gene (reference sequence). CDR3 protein: CASSQATTSGRAYYEQYF. The CDR3 DNA reads as TGCGCCAGCAGCCAAGCAACAACTAGCGGGAGGGCTTACTACGAGCAGTACTTC.